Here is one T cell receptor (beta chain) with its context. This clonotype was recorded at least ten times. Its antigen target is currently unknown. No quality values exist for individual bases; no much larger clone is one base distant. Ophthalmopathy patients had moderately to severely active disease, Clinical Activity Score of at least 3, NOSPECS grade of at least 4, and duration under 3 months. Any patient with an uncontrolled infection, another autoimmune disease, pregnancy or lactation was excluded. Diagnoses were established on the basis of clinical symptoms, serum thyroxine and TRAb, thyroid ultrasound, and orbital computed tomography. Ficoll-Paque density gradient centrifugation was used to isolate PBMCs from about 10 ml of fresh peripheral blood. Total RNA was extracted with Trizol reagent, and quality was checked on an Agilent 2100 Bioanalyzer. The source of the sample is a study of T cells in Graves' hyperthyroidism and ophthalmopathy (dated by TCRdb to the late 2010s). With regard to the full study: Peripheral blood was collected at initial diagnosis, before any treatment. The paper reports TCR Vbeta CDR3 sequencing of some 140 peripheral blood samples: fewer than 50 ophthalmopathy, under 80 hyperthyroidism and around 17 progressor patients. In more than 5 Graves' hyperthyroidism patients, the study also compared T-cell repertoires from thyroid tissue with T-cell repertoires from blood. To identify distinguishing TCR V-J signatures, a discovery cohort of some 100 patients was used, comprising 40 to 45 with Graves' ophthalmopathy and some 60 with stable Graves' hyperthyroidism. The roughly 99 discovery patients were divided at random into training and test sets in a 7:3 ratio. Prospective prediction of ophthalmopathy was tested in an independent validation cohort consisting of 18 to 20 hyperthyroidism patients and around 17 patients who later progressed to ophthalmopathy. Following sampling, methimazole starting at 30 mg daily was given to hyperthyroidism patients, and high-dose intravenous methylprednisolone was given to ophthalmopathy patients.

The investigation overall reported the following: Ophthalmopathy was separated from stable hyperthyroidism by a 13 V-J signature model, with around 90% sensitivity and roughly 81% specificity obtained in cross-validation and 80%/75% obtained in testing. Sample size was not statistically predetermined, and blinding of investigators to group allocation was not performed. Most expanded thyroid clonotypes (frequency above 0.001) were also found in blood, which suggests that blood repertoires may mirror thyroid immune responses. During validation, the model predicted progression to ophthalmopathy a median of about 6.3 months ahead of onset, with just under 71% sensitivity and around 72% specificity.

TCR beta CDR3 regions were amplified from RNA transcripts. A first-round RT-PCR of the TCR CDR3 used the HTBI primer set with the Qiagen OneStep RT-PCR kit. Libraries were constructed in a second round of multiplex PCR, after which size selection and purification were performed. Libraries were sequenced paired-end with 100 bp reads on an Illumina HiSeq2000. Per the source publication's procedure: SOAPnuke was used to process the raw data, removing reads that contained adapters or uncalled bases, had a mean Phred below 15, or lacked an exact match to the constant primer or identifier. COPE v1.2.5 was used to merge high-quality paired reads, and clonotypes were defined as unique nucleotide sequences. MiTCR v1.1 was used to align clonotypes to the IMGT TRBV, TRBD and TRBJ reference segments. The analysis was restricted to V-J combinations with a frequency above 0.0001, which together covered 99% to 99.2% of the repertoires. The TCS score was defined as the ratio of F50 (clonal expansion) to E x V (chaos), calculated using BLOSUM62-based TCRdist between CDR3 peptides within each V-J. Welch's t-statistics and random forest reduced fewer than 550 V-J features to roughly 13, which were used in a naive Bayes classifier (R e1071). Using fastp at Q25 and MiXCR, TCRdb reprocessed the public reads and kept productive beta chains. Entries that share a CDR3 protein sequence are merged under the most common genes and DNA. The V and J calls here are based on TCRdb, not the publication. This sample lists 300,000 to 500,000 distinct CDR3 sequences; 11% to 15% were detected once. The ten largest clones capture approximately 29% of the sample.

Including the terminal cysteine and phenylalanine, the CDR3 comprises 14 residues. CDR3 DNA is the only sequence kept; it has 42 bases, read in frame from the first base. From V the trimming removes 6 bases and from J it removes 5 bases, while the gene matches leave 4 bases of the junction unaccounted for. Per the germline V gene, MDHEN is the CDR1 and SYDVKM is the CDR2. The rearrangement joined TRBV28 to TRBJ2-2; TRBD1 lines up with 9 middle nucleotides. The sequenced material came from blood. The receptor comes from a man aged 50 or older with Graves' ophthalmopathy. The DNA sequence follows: TGTGCCAGCAGGACAGGGGGGCCAACCGGGGAGCTGTTTTTT. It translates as CASRTGGPTGELFF.